This T cell receptor beta chain was obtained from a study of a mutant IDH1 vaccine in newly diagnosed glioma (dated by TCRdb to the early 2020s). As for the study more broadly: Vaccination started 4-6 weeks after radiotherapy alone, or was given together with temozolomide cycles in the groups whose treatment included chemotherapy. Before enrollment, most patients had been given radiochemotherapy with temozolomide as standard therapy, while the rest had received either radiotherapy alone or temozolomide alone. The week-35 safety follow-up was designated visit V12, and the week-47 end of study was designated visit V13. For exploratory analyses, longitudinal TCRB deep sequencing was carried out in about two dozen treated patients wherever samples were available. Of the 30 or so patients who were treated, around 60% were male and roughly 38% were female, and the mean age was approximately 40 years. Peripheral blood was collected at six visits: V03 (baseline), V05, V07, V10, V12 and V13.

Points on this clone: Its antigen target is currently unknown. It has no much larger one-base neighbor in the sample; base qualities were not kept.

The sample's time point label is to be understood as: week 35, safety follow-up. Each vaccine dose was 300 ug of a 20-mer mutant IDH1 peptide in Montanide, given subcutaneously with topical imiquimod. Eight vaccinations were administered to patients in weeks 1, 3, 5, 7, 11, 15, 19 and 23, corresponding to visits V03 through V10. Newly diagnosed WHO grade 3 or 4 IDH1-mutant astrocytomas showing loss of nuclear ATRX were present in the donors. The samples were drawn from NOA16, a multicentre, single-arm, open-label phase I trial in Germany that tested a mutant IDH1 peptide vaccine in humans for the first time. Genomic DNA for TCRB sequencing was extracted from EDTA blood using the DNeasy Blood and Tissue Kit. Overall study outcomes, separate from this receptor: Selection of PBMC samples for TCRB deep sequencing was based on availability. Vaccine-induced immune responses across multiple MHC alleles were detected in approximately 93% of patients. Changes in the top peripheral T cell clonotypes picked up by TCRB sequencing did not appear to be linked to pseudoprogression. The authors noted that analyses of patient blood samples could not be reproduced because of sample limitations.

From the cysteine up to the phenylalanine, the CDR3 has a length of 13 residues. Only the CDR3 part of the read is kept: 39 bases, read in frame from the first base. CDR1 and CDR2 are drawn from the germline V gene: SGDLS, YYNGEE. Trimming removed 3 bases from V and 4 bases from J, leaving 10 bases between the germline ends. The library was prepared using the immunoSEQ multiplex PCR assay. Rearranged TCR beta chain sequences were amplified using the hsTCRB Kit according to the manufacturer's protocol. An Illumina MiSeq was used to sequence the TCRB libraries. On the authors' methods: The proprietary platform of the kit vendor was used for demultiplexing, trimming and gene mapping. In its TCRdb copy, this immuneACCESS table keeps in-frame sequences only and misses some clones. Where compared with another copy, unresolved V genes explain less than half of these, and the others have no known cause. The DNA gave D and trimming, while V, J and clone size come from that table. The sample table lists roughly 44,000 clones, 81% of them with a count of one. 4.5% to 6% of the sample comes from the top ten.

Rearrangement joined TRBV9 to TRBJ1-2, with the D gene too uncertain to name. The material sequenced was PBMCs, taken from a glioma patient whose treatment included an IDH1 peptide vaccine. The source of this sequence is a middle-aged woman with glioma. Some clones in this sample may be carry-over from other donors' samples. The DNA sequence is TGTGCCAGCAGCGGAAGGTCCGGCTATGGCTACACCTTC. This gives the protein CASSGRSGYGYTF.